The rows below give T cell receptor beta chains drawn from one sample of a study of blood T cell repertoires in COVID-19. The protocol was immunoSEQ multiplex PCR, while the TCRdb copy is restricted to in-frame clones and leaves out a portion. The repertoire has 85,000 to 130,000 clones, about nine tenths of them found once; the top ten carry around 0.94%. Sample: peripheral blood. These receptors all come from a man in his 60s with acute or convalescent COVID-19. The CDR3 runs from the conserved cysteine through the conserved F or W. Each record gives: J gene, V gene, CDR3 protein.

>TRBJ1-1|TRBV27
CASSSRGAEAFF
>TRBJ1-5|TRBV19
CASSIMAGGNQPQHF
>TRBJ1-6|TRBV19
CASSGPGHLSPLHF
>TRBJ1-4|TRBV4-1
CASSQEAGGTNEKLFF
>TRBJ1-1|TRBV5-3
CARSQGGGDTEAFF
>TRBJ1-2|TRBV7-9
CASSLSFRVARGSYGYTF
>TRBJ2-5|TRBV11-2
CASRSLQGLGETQYF
>TRBJ1-2|TRBV7-2
CASSLAQGGQTF
>TRBJ2-2|TRBV11-3
CASSLDSRQGLDTGELFF
>TRBJ1-1|TRBV11-2
CASSPGGAQNTEAFF
>TRBJ2-5|TRBV11-1
CASSQGFRETQYF
>TRBJ2-1|TRBV24-1
CATSENREQFF
>TRBJ2-1|TRBV5-1
CASTPSRVAGPYNEQFF
>TRBJ1-2|TRBV2
CASYRGLEGGYTF
>TRBJ2-2|TRBV11-2
CASSIKRGTGELFF
>TRBJ2-7|TRBV19
CASSFAFGTRESEQYF
>TRBJ2-2|TRBV9
CASGWNGELFF
>TRBJ2-5|TRBV7-9
CASSSVGGQETQYF
>TRBJ2-5|TRBV5-6
CASSRPGLVETQYF
>TRBJ1-3|TRBV2
CASSQGRGNTIYF
>TRBJ1-1|TRBV21-1
CASSTPLNTEAFF
>TRBJ2-2|TRBV19
CASSTQGTGELFF
>TRBJ2-7|TRBV10-2
CASSPTRAESYEQYF
>TRBJ2-3|TRBV10-3
CATISGTGVTDTQYF
>TRBJ1-1|TRBV30
CAWSVQMNTEAFF
>TRBJ1-2|TRBV27
CASSFTGGGDGYTF
>TRBJ2-1|TRBV28
CASSTWGTGDFNEQFF
>TRBJ1-5|TRBV6-6
CASSPQGPYSNQPQHF
>TRBJ1-6|TRBV6-5
CASTEGGWGNSPLHF
>TRBJ1-1|TRBV29-1
CSARGGQANTEAFF
>TRBJ2-1|TRBV27
CASFTGVAGSGWFF
>TRBJ2-1|TRBV28
CASRPGLAGNEQFF
>TRBJ1-6|TRBV11-3
CASSLSTGTGETNSPLHF
>TRBJ1-6|TRBV29-1
CSANKGQSNSPLHF
>TRBJ2-5|TRBV19
CASSIVGGVEGTQYF
>TRBJ1-3|TRBV11-2
CASSLAPRSGNTIYF
>TRBJ2-5|TRBV27
CASSPFGQGLYQETQYF
>TRBJ1-1|TRBV6-5
CASSYGQSTGTEAFF
>TRBJ2-1|TRBV24-1
CATSEGTSGRAGNEQFF
>TRBJ2-7|TRBV7-9
CASSLGDTSSYEQYF
>TRBJ2-5|TRBV25-1
CASTLGTSGSQETQYF
>TRBJ2-1|TRBV5-1
CASRKDRGAPNEQFF
>TRBJ1-1|TRBV5-1
CASTLSGDMNTEAFF
>TRBJ2-2|TRBV28
CAIPGLAGATGELFF
>TRBJ1-2|TRBV9
CASSPGQTSRYTF
>TRBJ2-2|TRBV24-1
CATSGPGGNTGELFF
>TRBJ2-3|TRBV12-3/TRBV12-4
CASSLGERRTQYF
>TRBJ2-3|TRBV6-4
CASSDSIIPSGVEAQYF
>TRBJ1-1|TRBV3-1/TRBV3-2
CAARGNTEAFF